A single sample is the source of the 22 T cell receptor beta chains below, sequenced in a study of control samples from healthy donors and cancer patients. TCRdb's table, derived via immunoSEQ multiplex PCR, lists solely in-frame clones and lacks some. The sample consists of roughly 150,000 clones, roughly 88% of them appearing once. Sequenced material: blood. Receptor source: a man younger than 30 in good health.

V is TRBV28 and J is TRBJ1-4; 7 bases match TRBD1. The V and J ends lost 8 bases and 1 base, in that order; junction bases with no gene match: 7. CDR1 and CDR2 (germline): MDHEN, SYDVKM. The CDR3 sequence is 15 residues long. The CDR3, as DNA: TGTGCCAGCCTCACTCGGACAGGAACTAATGAAAAACTGTTTTTT. Translation gives CASLTRTGTNEKLFF.

V usage is TRBV7-3 and J usage is TRBJ1-2; 7 positions match TRBD1. The CDR3 is 14 amino acids. Unmatched junction bases numbered 8, after V lost 8 bases and J lost 2 bases. In germline, CDR1 is SGHTA, CDR2 FQGTGA. CDR3 region: CASSQGTLNYGYTF. The CDR3 DNA reads as TGTGCCAGCTCACAGGGGACTTTGAACTATGGCTACACCTTC.

The rearrangement uses TRBV2 and TRBJ1-6; TRBD1 matches at 7 bases. The junction had 3 bases not matched to a gene; V was cut back by 6 bases and J by 4 bases. In germline, CDR1 is SNHLY, CDR2 FYNNEI. The CDR3 covers 14 residues. CDR3 nucleotides: TGTGCCAGCAGCCGGGACAGATATAATTCACCCCTCCACTTT. The encoded protein is CASSRDRYNSPLHF.

This chain connects TRBV24-1 to TRBJ1-5; D is possibly TRBD1 (5 bases). The CDR3 extends over 14 amino acids. V was shortened by 3 bases and J by 1 base, with 6 bases between the two germline ends. Germline loops: CDR1 KGHDR, CDR2 SFDVKD. The CDR3 DNA follows: TGTGCCACCAGTGATCGGGACAGCAATCAGCCCCAGCATTTT. Translation: CATSDRDSNQPQHF.

The chain joins TRBV28 to TRBJ2-2, with TRBD2 matching over 8 bases. Trimming at V came to 4 bases and at J to 6 bases, leaving 10 bases not matched to a gene. The CDR3 has 16 amino acids. Germline assignment: CDR1 MDHEN and CDR2 SYDVKM. Here the CDR3 reads CASSYPGGGFPGELFF. In DNA, the CDR3 is TGTGCCAGCAGTTACCCGGGAGGGGGGTTTCCCGGGGAGCTGTTTTTT.

With regard to this clone: Different DNA sequences within this sample yield the same CDR3. The gene calls are TRBV2 and TRBJ1-2; 7 bases align to TRBD1. CDR3 length: 13 residues. Germline CDR1 is SNHLY and CDR2 is FYNNEI. J was trimmed by 2 bases and V by 5 bases; bases with no gene match: 2. The CDR3 protein is CASSRQGNYGYTF. In DNA, the CDR3 is TGTGCCAGCAGTAGACAGGGAAACTATGGCTACACCTTC.

The V and J genes are TRBV6-1 and TRBJ2-7; D may correspond to TRBD1 or TRBD2 (5 bases each). The CDR3 is 17 amino acids. V lost 2 bases and J 0 bases, leaving 17 bases between the germline ends. Germline V gene sequence: CDR1 MNHNS, CDR2 SASEGT. DNA of the CDR3: TGTGCCAGCAGTGAATTCTTCGGGACCGCCAGCTCCTACGAGCAGTACTTC. Amino acid sequence: CASSEFFGTASSYEQYF.

V and J are TRBV10-3 and TRBJ2-2, with D perhaps matching TRBD2 (5 bases). Trimming removed 7 bases at V and 4 bases at J, with 7 bases between. The germline V gene has CDR1 ENHRY and CDR2 SYGVKD. This CDR3 is 12 amino acids long. DNA of the CDR3: TGTGCCATCAAAGGAGGCACCGGGGAGCTGTTTTTT. This sequence encodes CAIKGGTGELFF.

This clone has a single count. The rearrangement joins TRBV9 to TRBJ2-1, with TRBD2 as a possible D gene (5 bases). Trimming shortened V by 3 bases and J by 5 bases, and 12 bases separated the two germline ends. The CDR3 loop spans 14 amino acids. Per the germline V gene, CDR1 is SGDLS and CDR2 is YYNGEE. The CDR3 bases are TGTGCCAGCAGCGGAGCGGACCTGGACAATGAGCAGTTCTTC. This codes for CASSGADLDNEQFF.

The rearrangement joins TRBV29-1 to TRBJ1-2; 7 bases are shared with TRBD1. The trim removed 3 bases at V and 6 bases at J, leaving 1 base unmatched. Germline V gene data show CDR1 as SQVTM and CDR2 as ANQGSEA. This CDR3 has 11 residues. This chain's CDR3 is CSVDTGDGYTF. The CDR3 DNA follows: TGCAGCGTTGATACAGGGGATGGCTACACCTTC.

The V and J genes are TRBV19 and TRBJ2-1; 8 nucleotides line up with TRBD2. Germline CDR1 is LNHDA and CDR2 is SQIVND (reference sequence). CDR3 length: 14 amino acids. The trim removed 6 bases at V and 7 bases at J, leaving 8 bases unmatched. The CDR3 nucleotides are TGTGCCAGTAGCACCACGGGGGGGGATAATGAGCAGTTCTTC. This encodes CASSTTGGDNEQFF.

CDR3 sequence: CASSLRTGGGYTF. As DNA, the CDR3 is TGCGCCAGCAGCCTCAGGACAGGGGGAGGCTACACCTTC. The chain recombines TRBV5-1 with TRBJ1-2; 10 bases fit TRBD1. V shed 4 bases and J 8 bases; nucleotides not matched to a gene: 5. Germline values: CDR1 SGHRS, CDR2 YFSETQ. The CDR3 spans 13 residues.

V is TRBV7-9 and J is TRBJ2-1, with D possibly matching TRBD2 (7 bases). Germline V CDR1 and CDR2: SEHNR, FQNEAQ (reference sequence). The CDR3 sequence is 13 residues long. The V end lost 6 bases, the J end lost 7 bases, and 13 bases lay between the germline ends. The CDR3, as DNA: TGTGCCAGCAGGAGGGGGGGTGAGAATGAGCAGTTCTTC. It specifies CASRRGGENEQFF.

The chain recombines TRBV7-8 with TRBJ2-1; D is unclear. Per germline, CDR1 SGHVS and CDR2 FQNEAQ. The CDR3 consists of 13 residues. V lost 1 base and J 3 bases, leaving 4 bases between the germline ends. CDR3 sequence reads: CASSLEDYNEQFF. In DNA, the CDR3 is TGTGCCAGCAGCTTAGAGGACTACAATGAGCAGTTCTTC.

The gene calls are TRBV6-2 or TRBV6-3 and TRBJ1-1; perhaps TRBD1 as D (5 bases). In germline, CDR1 is MNHEY, CDR2 SVGEGT. The CDR3 is 12 amino acids. V lost 5 bases to trimming and J lost 4 bases, with 8 bases between them. This CDR3 reads CASSPGITEAFF. CDR3 sequence (DNA): TGTGCCAGCAGTCCAGGGATCACTGAAGCTTTCTTT.

V and J are TRBV6-5 and TRBJ1-1; D not resolved. The germline gives CDR1 MNHEY, CDR2 SVGAGI. The CDR3 extends over 13 amino acids. V shed 6 bases and J shed 9 bases, with 17 bases lying between them. CDR3 DNA: TGTGCCAGCAGCTCGCTGGGCGTGGAGAAAGCTTTCTTT. This sequence encodes CASSSLGVEKAFF.

The rearrangement links TRBV7-9 to TRBJ2-5, with 9 bases lining up with TRBD1. J lost 4 bases, V lost 4 bases, and 7 bases had no gene match. Germline assignment: CDR1 SEHNR and CDR2 FQNEAQ (reference sequence). This CDR3 comprises 15 residues. The chain's CDR3 is CASSSPGQGRETQYF. As DNA, the CDR3 is TGTGCCAGCAGCTCCCCGGGACAGGGTCGAGAGACCCAGTACTTC.

This sequence joins TRBV18 and TRBJ2-7; TRBD1 aligns across 7 bases. CDR3 length: 15 amino acids. V lost 2 bases to trimming and J lost 4 bases; unmatched junction nucleotides: 8. Germline loops: CDR1 KGHSH, CDR2 LQKENI. This CDR3 reads CASSPGDSLVYEQYF. The CDR3 coding sequence is TGTGCCAGCTCACCAGGGGACAGTTTAGTGTACGAGCAGTACTTC.

This rearrangement joins TRBV6-5 to TRBJ1-4; D not certain. The CDR3 spans 13 residues. CDR1 and CDR2 (germline): MNHEY, SVGAGI. The germline V and J ends were trimmed by 1 base and 5 bases, with 5 bases remaining between them. This CDR3 is CASSYFGNEKLFF. The CDR3 coding sequence is TGTGCCAGCAGTTACTTCGGGAATGAAAAACTGTTTTTT.

This clone was recorded once. At one end the junction does not follow the germline gene, possibly because of a read error. The V and J genes are TRBV7-7 and TRBJ2-2; 9 bases are shared with TRBD2. The CDR3 covers 18 residues. Per germline, CDR1 SSHAT and CDR2 FNYEAQ (reference sequence). CDR3 in amino acids: CASSLGVAGVTNTGELFF. As DNA, the CDR3 is TGTGCTAGCAGCTTAGGTGTAGCGGGGGTAACGAACACCGGGGAGCTGTTTTTT.

The chain links TRBV6-4 to TRBJ1-1, with 9 bases that match TRBD1. The V and J ends lost 0 bases and 4 bases, in that order; junction bases with no gene match: 9. This CDR3 is 17 amino acids long. Germline CDR1 reads MRHNA; CDR2 reads SNTAGT. CDR3 in amino acids: CASSDSRTGVLGTEAFF. Here the CDR3 DNA reads TGTGCCAGCAGTGACTCCCGGACAGGGGTTCTGGGCACTGAAGCTTTCTTT.

J is TRBJ1-3 and V is TRBV9; D might be TRBD1 (6 bases). The V and J ends lost 7 bases and 6 bases respectively, with 14 bases between them. The CDR3 sequence is 13 residues long. Germline lookup yields CDR1 SGDLS and CDR2 YYNGEE. Here the CDR3 DNA reads TGTGCCAGCCGCGGGGGGCGTCAAAACACCATATATTTT. The encoded protein is CASRGGRQNTIYF.